These 27 T cell receptor beta chains came from one sample sequenced in a study of Graves' ophthalmopathy and Graves' hyperthyroidism. The study amplified TCR beta CDR3 regions using RNA transcripts. First-round RT-PCR with HTBI primers preceded a second-round multiplex PCR. TCRdb re-called the multiplex PCR reads through MiXCR, storing one row per CDR3 protein. The sample lists some 520,000 distinct CDR3 sequences; about 15% were seen once. Input material: blood. All receptors come from a woman aged 25 to 45 with Graves' ophthalmopathy.

The V gene is TRBV7-8, the J gene TRBJ2-1, with 8 bases matching TRBD1. The CDR3 is made up of 14 amino acids. In germline, CDR1 is SGHVS, CDR2 FQNEAQ. The ends lost 4 bases at V and 6 bases at J; junction bases unmatched: 5. CDR3 nucleotide sequence: TGTGCCAGCAGCTCAAACGGACAGGGCAATGAGCAGTTCTTC. Its protein product is CASSSNGQGNEQFF.

This clonotype was found many times. This chain joins TRBV20-1 and TRBJ1-2; 7 nucleotides agree with TRBD1. V trimming: 6 bases; J trimming: 7 bases; junction bases outside the gene matches: 14. Germline V gene lookup returns CDR1 DFQATT and CDR2 SNEGSKA (reference sequence). CDR3 length equals 14 residues. In DNA form, the CDR3 reads TGCAGTGCCCCCAGGGGGATCTCCTTCGGTGGCTACACCTTC. This encodes CSAPRGISFGGYTF.

Many counts were recorded for this clonotype. This rearrangement joins TRBV28 to TRBJ1-6; D is unresolved. Germline CDR1 and CDR2: MDHEN and SYDVKM. V lost 6 bases to trimming and J lost 6 bases, with 15 bases between them. The CDR3 extends over 15 amino acids. CDR3 DNA sequence: TGTGCCAGCAGGGGAACGGGCCGGAGTAATTCACCCCTCCACTTT. Translated, it gives CASRGTGRSNSPLHF.

This clonotype occurred many times. The chain couples TRBV6-1 to TRBJ2-7; D may be TRBD1 (6 bases). This CDR3 region has 14 residues. Trimming shortened V by 4 bases and J by 6 bases, and 16 bases separated the two germline ends. Germline assignment: CDR1 MNHNS and CDR2 SASEGT. CDR3 region: CASSVNRARGEQYF. In nucleotides, the CDR3 is TGTGCCAGCAGTGTAAACAGGGCTCGGGGCGAGCAGTACTTC.

This clonotype showed up just a few times. The V and J genes are TRBV25-1 and TRBJ2-7; D gene uncertain. Germline CDR1 reads MGHDK; CDR2 reads SYGVNS. This CDR3 contains 13 residues. V was cut by 4 bases and J by 1 base, with 8 bases left in between. The CDR3 nucleotides are TGTGCCAGCAGTGGCTCCGCTTCCTACGAGCAGTACTTC. Encoded protein: CASSGSASYEQYF.

This clonotype was detected ten times or more. The chain carries TRBV7-7 and TRBJ2-2, with TRBD1 identical over 9 bases. The germline gives CDR1 SSHAT, CDR2 FNYEAQ (reference sequence). The CDR3 runs to 14 residues. The CDR3 reads CATRTGANTGELFF. CDR3 nucleotides: TGTGCTACCCGGACAGGGGCGAACACCGGGGAGCTGTTTTTT.

This clonotype was seen ten or more times. The chain uses TRBV28 and TRBJ2-2; the D is unclear. Germline V gene data show CDR1 as MDHEN and CDR2 as SYDVKM. V was clipped by 8 bases and J by 8 bases, with 9 bases between them. The CDR3 runs 11 residues. CDR3: CASHLRGELFF. The CDR3 bases are TGTGCCAGCCATCTCCGAGGGGAGCTGTTTTTT.

This clonotype has at least ten counts. The chain has TRBV4-1 and TRBJ1-2; D remains ambiguous. CDR1 and CDR2 (germline): MGHRA, YSYEKL. CDR3 length: 14 amino acids. Trimming shortened V by 1 base and J by 4 bases, and 10 bases separated the two germline ends. The CDR3 region is CASSQAGFSYGYTF. CDR3 DNA: TGCGCCAGCAGCCAAGCGGGATTTTCCTATGGCTACACCTTC.

This clonotype appeared many times. The chain couples TRBV11-1 to TRBJ1-5, with D hard to call. Germline CDR1 SGHAT, CDR2 FQDESV (reference sequence). The CDR3 runs to 16 residues. The V end lost 2 bases, the J end lost 1 base, and 12 bases lay between the germline ends. CDR3: CASSLSGGTSNQPQHF. The CDR3 coding sequence is TGTGCCAGCAGCTTATCGGGAGGAACCAGCAATCAGCCCCAGCATTTT.

In its sample, this clonotype was seen many times. The chain has TRBV28 and TRBJ1-1; TRBD1 aligns across 10 bases. From germline, CDR1 is MDHEN and CDR2 SYDVKM. The CDR3 runs to 12 residues. Germline trimming cut 6 bases from V and 10 bases from J; bases unmatched to any gene: 5. In DNA, the CDR3 is TGTGCCAGCAGGGACAGGGGGTTGGCAGCTTTCTTT. It codes for CASRDRGLAAFF.

The chain combines TRBV20-1 with TRBJ1-6, with D perhaps matching TRBD1 (6 bases). The CDR3 totals 12 residues. Germline V CDR1 and CDR2: DFQATT, SNEGSKA (reference sequence). V gave up 6 bases and J gave up 9 bases, with 12 bases separating them. CDR3 loop: CSATPDSSPLHF. The CDR3 DNA reads as TGCAGTGCCACCCCGGACAGTTCACCCCTCCACTTT.

This clonotype was seen repeatedly, ten times or more. The chain links TRBV12-3 or TRBV12-4 to TRBJ1-1, with D possibly TRBD1 on 5 matching bases. Trimming cost V 6 bases and J 4 bases, with 15 bases left between them. This CDR3 is built from 14 residues. The CDR3: CASRRLGGITEAFF. The CDR3 DNA sequence: TGTGCCAGCAGGAGACTGGGGGGAATCACTGAAGCTTTCTTT.

This clonotype has ten or more counts. The chain employs TRBV7-9 and TRBJ2-7, with no clear D. CDR1 is SEHNR and CDR2 is FQNEAQ in the germline V gene (reference sequence). The CDR3 runs to 12 residues. Between the trimmed V and J ends, which lost 8 bases and 6 bases, there was a span of 14 bases. Written as DNA, the CDR3 is TGTGCCAGCCGGTCCGTGGGGTCCGAGCAGTACTTC. Protein product: CASRSVGSEQYF.

This clonotype occurred many times. The chain recombines TRBV6-1 with TRBJ1-1, with D uncertain. V lost 7 bases to trimming and J lost 1 base, with 16 bases between them. Germline assignment: CDR1 MNHNS and CDR2 SASEGT. The CDR3 is 15 residues long. CDR3 sequence (DNA): TGTGCCAGCACCACCTTTGGACGGGGGAACACTGAAGCTTTCTTT. The encoded protein is CASTTFGRGNTEAFF.

This clonotype turned up a few times. The chain couples TRBV20-1 to TRBJ2-5; a possible D gene is TRBD2 (7 bases). The CDR3 loop spans 15 amino acids. Germline loops: CDR1 DFQATT, CDR2 SNEGSKA (reference sequence). Trimming stripped 3 bases from V and 1 base from J, with 15 bases between. CDR3 region: CSASHGGGAQETQYF. The CDR3 DNA is TGCAGTGCTAGCCATGGAGGGGGGGCCCAAGAGACCCAGTACTTC.

This clonotype was seen repeatedly, ten times or more. The chain couples TRBV6-1 to TRBJ2-5; D might be TRBD2 (6 bases). The CDR3 extends over 14 amino acids. V was cut by 2 bases and J by 5 bases, with 12 bases left in between. Germline assignment: CDR1 MNHNS and CDR2 SASEGT. CDR3: CASSEYGGGETQYF. The CDR3 region has the DNA TGTGCCAGCAGTGAATACGGTGGGGGGGAGACCCAGTACTTC.

This clonotype was detected many times. The chain links TRBV6-1 to TRBJ1-1; D gene unclear. This CDR3 spans 13 amino acids. CDR1 is MNHNS, CDR2 SASEGT, per germline. Trimming took off 8 bases at V and 1 base at J, with 11 bases between the two ends. CDR3 in amino acids: CASWDWGNTEAFF. For the CDR3, the DNA is TGTGCCAGCTGGGATTGGGGGAACACTGAAGCTTTCTTT.

This clonotype was counted many times. The rearrangement joins TRBV20-1 to TRBJ2-2; D not certain. Per germline, CDR1 DFQATT and CDR2 SNEGSKA (reference sequence). This CDR3 spans 13 amino acids. V was trimmed by 0 bases and J by 3 bases, leaving 5 bases between them. CDR3 DNA: TGCAGTGCTAGAGATGTATACACCGGGGAGCTGTTTTTT. Translating it yields CSARDVYTGELFF.

As to this clonotype: A clone one base away is much larger, so this may be a read error. CDR3 loop: CVWSGGSRNGYTF. In nucleotides, the CDR3 is TGTGTCTGGAGTGGGGGCAGCAGGAATGGCTACACCTTC. The chain combines TRBV30 with TRBJ1-2; a possible D gene is TRBD1 (6 bases). CDR1 is GTSNPN, CDR2 SVGIG, per germline (reference sequence). The CDR3 totals 13 residues.

The table lists this clonotype with a few counts. The V call is TRBV2, the J call TRBJ2-2, with 7 bases aligning to TRBD1. The V segment lost 7 bases and the J segment 4 bases; nucleotides outside the gene matches: 3. The CDR3 is 13 amino acids. The germline V gene has CDR1 SNHLY and CDR2 FYNNEI. In nucleotides, the CDR3 is TGTGCCAGCAAGGGGGCGGCCACCGGGGAGCTGTTTTTT. The encoded protein is CASKGAATGELFF.

This chain connects TRBV12-3 or TRBV12-4 to TRBJ1-2; TRBD1 aligns across 8 bases. CDR3 size: 15 residues. Germline trimming cut 4 bases from V and 4 bases from J; bases unmatched to any gene: 8. In nucleotides, the CDR3 is TGTGCCAGCAGTTCCGGGACAGGTGACCTCTATGGCTACACCTTC. Amino acid sequence: CASSSGTGDLYGYTF.

This clonotype showed up just once. No conserved phenylalanine or tryptophan is present at the end of the CDR3, so a read error is the likely explanation. The DNA is left out, because the CDR3 cannot be placed on it with certainty; the CDR3 is given as TCRdb lists it. This chain uses TRBV6-1 with TRBJ2-2; TRBD1, the table's D call, lacks a check against the DNA. The CDR3 numbers 15 amino acids, ends counted. CDR1 is MNHNS, CDR2 SASEGT, per germline. CDR3 region: CASSHGTGETGELWL.

This chain joins TRBV28 and TRBJ2-7, with 9 positions matching TRBD1. Germline V gene sequence: CDR1 MDHEN, CDR2 SYDVKM. With 8 bases clipped from V and 7 bases from J, the junction kept 9 bases outside the gene matches. The length of the CDR3 is 13 residues. CDR3 nucleotides: TGTGCCAGCCAACCCGGGACAGGGCATGAGCAGTACTTC. This sequence encodes CASQPGTGHEQYF.

About this clonotype: A read error is possible here, since a much larger clone lies one base away. The chain employs TRBV6-1 and TRBJ2-5; D unclear. Germline values: CDR1 MNHNS, CDR2 SASEGT. The CDR3 covers 12 residues. CDR3 coding DNA: TGTGCCAGCAGTGAAGACAGCGAGACCCAGGACTTC. Amino acids: CASSEDSETQDF.

This chain joins TRBV27 and TRBJ2-7, with TRBD2 matching 9 bases. V lost 4 bases and J lost 5; bases outside the gene matches: 9. This CDR3 has 15 amino acids. Germline V CDR1 and CDR2: MNHEY, SMNVEV (reference sequence). The CDR3 spells CASSYWSSGGDEQYF. The CDR3 nucleotides read TGTGCCAGCAGTTACTGGAGTAGCGGGGGCGACGAGCAGTACTTC.

This clonotype has at least ten counts. This chain links TRBV12-3 or TRBV12-4 with TRBJ1-2; possibly TRBD1 for D (5 bases). V lost 5 bases and J 4 bases, leaving 8 bases between the germline ends. The CDR3 loop spans 12 amino acids. CDR3 in amino acids: CASSTRGYGYTF. In nucleotides, the CDR3 is TGTGCCAGCAGTACTAGGGGCTATGGCTACACCTTC.

This clonotype was picked up many times. The rearrangement uses TRBV19 and TRBJ2-5, with a weak D call TRBD2 (6 bases). Germline-derived CDR1 and CDR2 are LNHDA and SQIVND (reference sequence). The CDR3 is made up of 15 amino acids. V gave up 7 bases and J gave up 4 bases, with 19 bases separating them. Written as DNA, the CDR3 is TGTGCCAGTAACTCCGCAGGAGGGCCGCGAGAGACCCAGTACTTC. Amino acids: CASNSAGGPRETQYF.